This T cell receptor beta chain is drawn from a study of blood T cell repertoires in COVID-19. Turning to the study itself: The samples span acute and convalescent COVID-19 from the United States, Italy and Spain.

Only in-frame clones appear in the TCRdb table, and some are missing; sequencing was by immunoSEQ multiplex PCR. The sample lists 85,000 to 110,000 clones, under 90% occurring once. This receptor was identified in a human donor in a cohort sampled during active or convalescent COVID-19. Material for sequencing was peripheral blood.

The CDR3 protein is CASSVLRGAMNTEAFF. Here the CDR3 DNA reads TGTGCCAGCAGCGTATTGCGGGGGGCTATGAACACTGAAGCTTTCTTT. This chain links TRBV9 with TRBJ1-1; possible D gene TRBD1, 6 bases. The CDR3 sequence is 16 residues long. V lost 1 base and J 0 bases, leaving 13 bases between the germline ends. Germline loops: CDR1 SGDLS, CDR2 YYNGEE.